The clone carrying this T cell receptor (beta chain) was found many times. The target antigen is unknown. These data belong to a study of CD8 T cells in ankylosing spondylitis. Study findings and constraints: Past studies reported some motif variants in reactive arthritis synovial fluid and blood. Enrichment of disease-linked clones was reportedly significant in matched ankylosing spondylitis synovial fluid. A TCR beta motif of seven or eight highly homologous variants appeared characteristic of ankylosing spondylitis blood. Disease-linked clones had a CD8+ phenotype and relatively low frequency in peripheral blood.

Generation of TCR beta libraries employed quantitative 5'-RACE incorporating molecular barcodes. MiXCR, run by TCRdb on the 5' RACE reads, gives a single entry per CDR3 protein. The table shows under 850,000 distinct CDR3 sequences, with under 20% occurring only once. Germline V gives CDR1 MDHEN, CDR2 SYDVKM. V trimming: 6 bases; J trimming: 3 bases; junction bases outside the gene matches: 8. The CDR3 consists of 15 residues. The TCR comes from a male donor with ankylosing spondylitis. The gene calls are TRBV28 and TRBJ2-1; 7 nucleotides match TRBD2. Sample: blood, either unsorted or a sorted T cell fraction (not recorded which). The CDR3 region is CASSRAGTLYNEQFF. The CDR3 nucleotides read TGTGCCAGCAGCCGAGCGGGAACTCTCTACAATGAGCAGTTCTTC.